This note documents a single T cell receptor beta chain sequence. TCRdb re-called the RT-PCR reads with MiXCR, one entry per CDR3 protein. The sample lists about 700,000 distinct CDR3 sequences; 13% to 15% were seen once. V lost 5 bases to trimming and J lost 3 bases, with 20 bases between them. The CDR3 covers 17 residues. Germline-derived CDR1 and CDR2 are SGHAT and FQDESV (reference sequence). The chain joins TRBV11-1 to TRBJ2-4; D is ambiguous. The origin of this receptor is a female donor in good health, serving as a healthy control. Specimen: memory CD4+ T cells from blood. In nucleotides, the CDR3 is TGTGCCAGCAGCCGCCTGGCGGCCGGGTATGACAAAAACATTCAGTACTTC. Translated, it gives CASSRLAAGYDKNIQYF.